Listed here are 25 T cell receptor beta chains from one sample, sequenced in a study of OX40 agonist ivuxolimab in advanced cancers. Produced via immunoSEQ multiplex PCR; TCRdb's table is partial and in-frame only. The sample consists of 15,000 to 20,000 clones, about 88% of them appearing once. The material was CD4+ or CD8+ T cells sorted from blood, obtained in a trial of the OX40 agonist ivuxolimab. The source of these receptors is an adult with an advanced solid tumor such as melanoma, head and neck, liver or kidney cancer.

J is TRBJ2-7 and V is TRBV6-5, with 10 bases that match TRBD1. The CDR3 is made up of 14 amino acids. After removal of 5 bases from V and 3 bases from J, the junction contained 4 bases not matched to a gene. Germline V gene sequence: CDR1 MNHEY, CDR2 SVGAGI. In DNA, the CDR3 is TGTGCCAGCAGTGAATGGACAGGGGGCTACGAGCAGTACTTC. Its protein product is CASSEWTGGYEQYF.

There are a few counts of this clone. The rearrangement links TRBV7-9 to TRBJ2-3; D might be TRBD2 (6 bases). Trimming pared 1 base from V and 5 bases from J, leaving 19 bases between. Germline-derived CDR1 and CDR2 are SEHNR and FQNEAQ (reference sequence). This CDR3 contains 17 residues. The CDR3 DNA sequence: TGTGCCAGCAGCTTAGGGTTCCATGGGGGGACTGGAGATACGCAGTATTTT. Its translation is CASSLGFHGGTGDTQYF.

The rearrangement joins TRBV30 to TRBJ2-4; D is unresolved. This CDR3 has 14 amino acids. In germline, CDR1 is GTSNPN, CDR2 SVGIG (reference sequence). This CDR3 reads CASQRVLAKNIQYF. The CDR3 nucleotides read TGTGCGAGTCAACGCGTACTAGCCAAAAACATTCAGTACTTC.

Only one count was recorded for this clone. The rearrangement joins TRBV7-3 to TRBJ1-1, with D perhaps matching TRBD1 (6 bases). CDR3 length equals 13 residues. V lost 3 bases to trimming and J lost 5 bases, with 10 bases between them. The germline gives CDR1 SGHTA, CDR2 FQGTGA. The CDR3 region is CASSLGQGTEAFF. The DNA of the CDR3 is TGTGCCAGCAGCTTGGGGCAGGGGACTGAAGCTTTCTTT.

This rearrangement joins TRBV18 to TRBJ1-2; no firm D call. The CDR3 spans 15 residues. Per the germline V gene, CDR1 is KGHSH and CDR2 is LQKENI. V was pared by 3 bases and J by 0 bases, with 11 bases between. DNA of the CDR3: TGTGCCAGCTCACCCCCCTCCGAGGCTAACTATGGCTACACCTTC. Amino acid sequence: CASSPPSEANYGYTF.

The chain carries TRBV28 and TRBJ1-2, with D possibly matching TRBD1 (5 bases). CDR1 and CDR2 from the germline V gene are MDHEN and SYDVKM. This CDR3 is 14 amino acids long. With 4 bases removed from V and 2 bases from J, the gap between germline ends came to 11 bases. The CDR3 bases are TGTGCCAGCAGTTCACACAGGAGAAACTATGGCTACACCTTC. It specifies CASSSHRRNYGYTF.

The chain uses TRBV15 and TRBJ2-5, with TRBD1 as a possible D gene (5 bases). This CDR3 is built from 14 residues. CDR1 is LNHNV and CDR2 is YYDKDF in the germline V gene (reference sequence). V was trimmed by 0 bases and J by 5 bases, leaving 10 bases between them. The CDR3 protein is CATSRDQGRETQYF. The CDR3 region has the DNA TGTGCCACCAGCAGAGATCAGGGTCGGGAGACCCAGTACTTC. Complete variable domain (other parts from reference TRBV15 and TRBJ2-5): DAMVIQNPRYQVTQFGKPVTLSCSQTLNHNVMYWYQQKSSQAPKLLFHYYDKDFNNEADTPDNFQSRRPNTSFCFLDIRSPGLGDTAMYLCATSRDQGRETQYFGPGTRLLVL.

The V gene is TRBV5-4, the J gene TRBJ2-3; D uncertain. CDR3 length equals 17 residues. Per the germline V gene, CDR1 is SGHNT and CDR2 is YYREEE (reference sequence). Trimming shortened V by 1 base and J by 0 bases, and 15 bases separated the two germline ends. The CDR3 coding sequence is TGTGCCAGCAGCTTGATTCCTCGTCAATCTAGCACAGATACGCAGTATTTT. It translates to CASSLIPRQSSTDTQYF.

This rearrangement joins TRBV6-5 to TRBJ1-1; no clear D gene. This CDR3 comprises 11 residues. The V and J ends lost 6 bases and 6 bases respectively, with 8 bases between them. The germline V gene has CDR1 MNHEY and CDR2 SVGAGI. CDR3: CASRSRAEAFF. The DNA for the CDR3 is TGTGCCAGCAGGTCGAGGGCTGAAGCTTTCTTT.

This sequence joins TRBV30 and TRBJ2-2; D is possibly TRBD2 (6 bases). The V and J ends lost 3 bases and 3 bases respectively, with 14 bases between them. CDR1 is GTSNPN and CDR2 is SVGIG in the germline V gene (reference sequence). The CDR3 extends over 15 amino acids. The CDR3 protein is CAWSVGAGYTGELFF. CDR3 bases: TGTGCCTGGAGCGTTGGGGCGGGATACACCGGGGAGCTGTTTTTT.

The genes are TRBV4-2 and TRBJ2-5; no reliable D call. The CDR3 runs 14 residues. Trimming left V 0 bases short and J 7 bases short, with 12 bases between. Germline-derived CDR1 and CDR2 are LGHNA and YNFKEQ. The CDR3 DNA reads TGTGCCAGCAGCCAAGACGAAGGTGGGCGGACCCAGTACTTC. Amino acids: CASSQDEGGRTQYF.

The rearrangement links TRBV6-1 to TRBJ2-7; the match to TRBD1 covers 9 bases. CDR1 is MNHNS and CDR2 is SASEGT in the germline V gene. The CDR3 sequence is 15 residues long. V lost 7 bases, J lost 4 bases, and 11 bases stayed unmatched. In nucleotides, the CDR3 is TGTGCCAGCAATGCGGGCGGACAGGGGAGGTACGAGCAGTACTTC. Protein product: CASNAGGQGRYEQYF.

In this sample, this clone turned up once. The chain links TRBV9 to TRBJ2-7, with 9 bases aligning to TRBD2. The CDR3 covers 15 residues. Germline V gene sequence: CDR1 SGDLS, CDR2 YYNGEE. The ends lost 2 bases at V and 5 bases at J; junction bases unmatched: 8. For the CDR3, the DNA is TGTGCCAGCAGCGTTGCCGGGACTAGCAACGACGAGCAGTACTTC. It specifies CASSVAGTSNDEQYF.

The J gene is TRBJ2-3, the V gene TRBV11-2; tentative D call: TRBD2 (6 bases). Trimming took off 1 base at V and 4 bases at J, with 9 bases between the two ends. The V gene's germline CDR1 is SGHAT and CDR2 FQNNGV. The CDR3 length is 14 residues. CDR3 protein: CASSLVGEADTQYF. Here the CDR3 DNA reads TGTGCCAGCAGCTTAGTTGGGGAGGCAGATACGCAGTATTTT.

The chain employs TRBV7-9 and TRBJ2-7; TRBD1 matches 12 bases. J gave up 6 bases and V 3 bases, and 6 bases lay outside the gene matches. The CDR3 sequence is 15 residues long. CDR1 SEHNR and CDR2 FQNEAQ come from the germline V gene (reference sequence). CDR3 nucleotide sequence: TGTGCCAGCAGCTTGCGTGGGACAGGGGGCGGCGAGCAGTACTTC. This encodes CASSLRGTGGGEQYF.

The chain is built from TRBV5-1 and TRBJ2-1, with D tentatively TRBD1 or TRBD2 (6 bases each). Germline V gene sequence: CDR1 SGHRS, CDR2 YFSETQ. This CDR3 is built from 16 residues. The V and J ends lost 5 bases and 4 bases respectively, with 19 bases between them. In DNA form, the CDR3 reads TGCGCCAGCAGTAAAGGGGGGCCAACCTCTTACAATGAGCAGTTCTTC. Amino acid sequence: CASSKGGPTSYNEQFF. Variable domain in full (rest from reference TRBV5-1 and TRBJ2-1): KAGVTQTPRYLIKTRGQQVTLSCSPISGHRSVSWYQQTPGQGLQFLFEYFSETQRNKGNFPGRFSGRQFSNSRSEMNVSTLELGDSALYLCASSKGGPTSYNEQFFGPGTRLTVL.

The gene calls are TRBV28 and TRBJ2-1, with 13 bases lining up with TRBD2. CDR1 and CDR2 from the germline V gene are MDHEN and SYDVKM. This CDR3 is 15 amino acids long. The J segment lost 6 bases and the V segment lost 5 bases, leaving 4 bases of the junction unmatched. DNA for the CDR3: TGTGCCAGCAGTCTGACTAGCGGGAGGTTCAATGAGCAGTTCTTC. As protein: CASSLTSGRFNEQFF.

V usage is TRBV7-8 and J usage is TRBJ1-3, with 8 bases fitting TRBD1. This CDR3 spans 16 amino acids. Germline CDR1 SGHVS, CDR2 FQNEAQ. V shed 0 bases, J shed 3 bases, and the junction held 4 bases outside the gene matches. In DNA form, the CDR3 reads TGTGCCAGCAGCTTAGCGGGGACAGGCCTTGGAAACACCATATATTTT. Amino acid sequence: CASSLAGTGLGNTIYF. The full variable domain, in which reference TRBV7-8 and TRBJ1-3 provide the parts outside the CDR3, is GAGVSQSPRYKVAKRGQDVALRCDPISGHVSLFWYQQALGQGPEFLTYFQNEAQLDKSGLPSDRFFAERPEGSVSTLKIQRTQQEDSAVYLCASSLAGTGLGNTIYFGEGSWLTVV.

The table lists this clone with a few counts. V and J are TRBV29-1 and TRBJ2-3, with 8 bases matching TRBD1. CDR3 length equals 14 residues. The germline CDR1 and CDR2 sequences are SQVTM and ANQGSEA. J was trimmed by 5 bases and V by 6 bases; bases with no gene match: 10. CDR3 in DNA: TGCAGCGTCGAGAGCAGGGGGCGTGGAGATACGCAGTATTTT. It translates to CSVESRGRGDTQYF.

The chain couples TRBV2 to TRBJ1-1; 9 bases match TRBD1. Germline assignment: CDR1 SNHLY and CDR2 FYNNEI. Trimming removed 6 bases from V and 0 bases from J; junction bases left unmatched: 8. The CDR3 length is 16 residues. The CDR3 is CASSAGTGLVNTEAFF. CDR3 nucleotides: TGTGCCAGCAGCGCCGGGACAGGGTTAGTGAACACTGAAGCTTTCTTT.

The V call is TRBV5-4, the J call TRBJ1-2; 9 nucleotides line up with TRBD1. Germline trimming cut 1 base from V and 5 bases from J; bases unmatched to any gene: 3. The germline V gene encodes CDR1 SGHNT and CDR2 YYREEE (reference sequence). The CDR3 contains 14 residues. CDR3: CASSLWDRDYGYTF. The DNA for the CDR3 is TGTGCCAGCAGCTTGTGGGACAGGGATTATGGCTACACCTTC.

The chain couples TRBV11-2 to TRBJ1-1, with D unclear. V was pared by 4 bases and J by 5 bases, with 11 bases between. This CDR3 is 13 amino acids long. From germline, CDR1 is SGHAT and CDR2 FQNNGV. The CDR3 sequence: CASSYGPKTEAFF. The CDR3, as DNA: TGTGCCAGCAGCTATGGTCCCAAAACTGAAGCTTTCTTT.

V gene TRBV28 combines with J gene TRBJ1-5; D unclear. CDR3 length: 14 amino acids. Trimming shortened V by 8 bases and J by 3 bases, and 14 bases separated the two germline ends. Per germline, CDR1 MDHEN and CDR2 SYDVKM. The CDR3 region has the DNA TGTGCCAGCGGACCAAGGACTTTCAATCAGCCCCAGCATTTT. Its protein is CASGPRTFNQPQHF.

V and J are TRBV28 and TRBJ1-2; D call uncertain. This CDR3 is 13 amino acids long. Germline CDR1 reads MDHEN; CDR2 reads SYDVKM. Trimming stripped 3 bases from V and 2 bases from J, with 7 bases between. Written as DNA, the CDR3 is TGTGCCAGCAGTTTTGACGGCAACTATGGCTACACCTTC. Its translation: CASSFDGNYGYTF.

The chain carries TRBV5-6 and TRBJ2-7, with TRBD2 as a possible D gene (6 bases). The CDR3 loop spans 11 amino acids. The ends were cut back, 0 bases at V and 13 bases at J, with 11 bases in the middle. Germline lookup yields CDR1 SGHDT and CDR2 YYEEEE. The CDR3 DNA is TGTGCCAGCAGCTTGGCCCGGACTACCTACTTC. Its translation: CASSLARTTYF.